These T cell receptor beta chains were read from a single sample in a study of shared clonotypes between healthy human individuals. Using immunoSEQ multiplex PCR, the repertoire was profiled, and TCRdb retains in-frame clones only, with some absent. Of about 480,000 clones listed, 60% to 85% were seen once; the top ten hold approximately 12%. Sample: PBMCs. Receptors originate from a woman aged 40 to 50 in good health. Some clones in this sample may be carry-over from other donors' samples. Both conserved end residues are part of each CDR3. The D gene is left open where the match is weak. Clone sizes are given selectively: once, few, many, or a class where the clone is expanded.

d_gene	abundance	len	v_gene	j_gene	CDR3nt	CDR3aa
NA	NA	16	TRBV18	TRBJ2-7	TGTGCCAGCTCACCAGGGGCGGACAAACCCTCCTACGAGCAGTACTTC	CASSPGADKPSYEQYF
TRBD1	NA	15	TRBV19	TRBJ1-4	TGTGCCAGTAGTAAACCGGGACAGGGGAGCGAAAAACTGTTTTTT	CASSKPGQGSEKLFF
NA	many	11	TRBV6-6	TRBJ1-1	TGTGCCAGCACCGCGGGAGGGGCAGCTTTCTTT	CASTAGGAAFF
NA	NA	13	TRBV6-5	TRBJ1-2	TGTGCCAGCACTGGAGATTCGTTGGGTGGCTACACCTTC	CASTGDSLGGYTF
NA	NA	12	TRBV6-6	TRBJ2-1	TGTGCCACCGGGGCGGTCTTGGGTGAGCAGTTCTTC	CATGAVLGEQFF
NA	NA	12	TRBV5-4	TRBJ1-5	TGTGCCAGCAGCTTTTTTTCGGGGGCCCAGCATTTT	CASSFFSGAQHF
NA	once	15	TRBV19	TRBJ2-7	TGTGCCAGTAGCCCTCGGGGCAGTTACTCTGATGAGCAGTACTTC	CASSPRGSYSDEQYF
NA	few	14	TRBV7-9	TRBJ1-2	TGTGCCAGCAGCCCTACCGACACCTACTATGGCTACACCTTC	CASSPTDTYYGYTF
NA	few	13	TRBV7-7	TRBJ2-3	TGTGCTAGTGGGTCAGGGTCAACAGATACGCAGTATTTT	CASGSGSTDTQYF
NA	NA	13	TRBV30	TRBJ1-5	TGTGCCTGGGGAGAGAATCGTGGTCAGCCCCAGCATTTT	CAWGENRGQPQHF
TRBD1	NA	14	TRBV7-9	TRBJ1-4	TGTGCCAGCAGCTCTCCAGGGGGGGGCGAAAAACTGTTTTTT	CASSSPGGGEKLFF
NA	NA	15	TRBV11-1	TRBJ1-4	TGTGCCAGCAGCTTTGGGAACGAGGGAGAAGAAAAACTGTTTTTT	CASSFGNEGEEKLFF
NA	NA	16	TRBV27	TRBJ2-1	TGTGCCAGTACATCACCCTTGAGGAGGGGCCGCAATGAGCAGTTCTTC	CASTSPLRRGRNEQFF
NA	NA	13	TRBV2	TRBJ2-3	TGTGCCACCGGGGACCGAGGCACAGATACGCAGTATTTT	CATGDRGTDTQYF
TRBD1	NA	17	TRBV19	TRBJ1-4	TGTGCCAGTAGTTCGCGGGACAGGGGGCGCGTCAATGAAAAACTGTTTTTT	CASSSRDRGRVNEKLFF
NA	many	13	TRBV15	TRBJ1-4	TGTGCCACCAGCAGAGATCTCAGGGAGCGACTGTTTTTT	CATSRDLRERLFF
NA	few	12	TRBV27	TRBJ1-6	TGTGCCAGCAAGGGGGTGGGGTCACCCCTCCACTTT	CASKGVGSPLHF
TRBD2	NA	15	TRBV30	TRBJ2-2	TGTGCCTGGATTGGACTAGCGGCCCGTAAGGGGGAGCTGTTTTTT	CAWIGLAARKGELFF
NA	NA	13	TRBV5-6	TRBJ2-7	TGTGCCAGCAGCTATCAACTAGTCTACGAGCAGTACTTC	CASSYQLVYEQYF
TRBD1	NA	14	TRBV5-6	TRBJ2-5	TGTGCCAGCAGCTTTACAGGGGGCCAAGAGACCCAGTACTTC	CASSFTGGQETQYF
NA	NA	13	TRBV7-9	TRBJ2-1	TGTGCCAGCAGCCTTGGGCTCTACAATGAGCAGTTCTTC	CASSLGLYNEQFF
NA	NA	15	TRBV11-2	TRBJ2-1	TGTGCCAGCAGCTTTGGGGTTCGGACCTACAATGAGCAGTTCTTC	CASSFGVRTYNEQFF
NA	NA	16	TRBV4-2	TRBJ2-7	TGTGCCAGCAGCTTAGCCGACACCGCGGGCAACTACGAGCAGTACTTC	CASSLADTAGNYEQYF
TRBD2	once	15	TRBV6-4	TRBJ2-1	TGTGCCAGCAGTGAGGGGGAGCGGGGGTACAATGAGCAGTTCTTC	CASSEGERGYNEQFF
NA	NA	14	TRBV28	TRBJ2-1	TGTGCCAGCAGTTTAGGACACTTCTACAATGAGCAGTTCTTC	CASSLGHFYNEQFF
NA	few	15	TRBV5-4	TRBJ2-7	TGTGCCAGCAGCTTGGCAGGAGGGATCTCCTACGAGCAGTACTTC	CASSLAGGISYEQYF
NA	NA	14	TRBV2	TRBJ1-5	TGTGCCAGCACGCGACAGTATAGCAATCAGCCCCAGCATTTT	CASTRQYSNQPQHF
NA	NA	15	TRBV5-1	TRBJ2-1	TGCGCCAGCAGCTTGGAACCGGGACTCTACAATGAGCAGTTCTTC	CASSLEPGLYNEQFF
TRBD1	NA	14	TRBV18	TRBJ2-5	TGTGCCAGCTCAGAACAGACAGGGATTGAGACCCAGTACTTC	CASSEQTGIETQYF
TRBD1	once	17	TRBV4-3	TRBJ2-7	TGCGCCAGCAGCCAAGATCCCCCGACAGGGTTTCCCTACGAGCAGTACTTC	CASSQDPPTGFPYEQYF
NA	NA	15	TRBV19	TRBJ2-2	TGTGCCAGTAGTATCGGAGCTAGACCAGGTGGGGAGCTGTTTTTT	CASSIGARPGGELFF
TRBD1	few	15	TRBV27	TRBJ2-5	TGTGCCAGCAGTTCCCTCTCCGGACAGGGGAGAATAAAGTACTTC	CASSSLSGQGRIKYF
NA	NA	12	TRBV5-4	TRBJ2-5	TGTGCCAGCAGCTTGGGGGACAACGCCGAGGACTTC	CASSLGDNAEDF
TRBD1	NA	17	TRBV4-2	TRBJ2-2	TGTGCCAGCAGCCAACTCCCCAGGGGGCCGAGCACCGGGGAGCTGTTTTTT	CASSQLPRGPSTGELFF
TRBD1	NA	14	TRBV6-5	TRBJ2-7	TGTGCCAGCAGTCCGCGCCGGGACAGTAGCGAGCAGTACTTC	CASSPRRDSSEQYF
TRBD2	NA	13	TRBV4-1	TRBJ2-7	TGCGCCAGCAGCCACCGACTAGCGTACGAGCAGTACTTC	CASSHRLAYEQYF
NA	few	12	TRBV7-9	TRBJ2-5	TGTGCCAGCAGCTTAGTAAGAGAGACCCAGTACTTC	CASSLVRETQYF
NA	few	18	TRBV23-1	TRBJ1-2	TGCGCCAGCAGTCAATCGGGGGCCGGACAGCCCGACCGGGGTGGCTACACCTTC	CASSQSGAGQPDRGGYTF
TRBD1	NA	15	TRBV28	TRBJ2-7	TGTGCCAGCAGGGCCGAGACAGGGGGATTTTACGAGCAGTACTTC	CASRAETGGFYEQYF
TRBD2	NA	18	TRBV11-3	TRBJ2-2	TGTGCCAGCAGCAACCGGACTAGCGGGAGGGCTTGGACCGGGGAGCTGTTTTTT	CASSNRTSGRAWTGELFF
NA	NA	13	TRBV5-4	TRBJ1-1	TGTGCCAGCAGCCCCCAGGGTATTAGGGAAGCTTTCTTT	CASSPQGIREAFF
NA	few	14	TRBV27	TRBJ2-5	TGTGCCAGCAGGGTAGGGCTCCACCAAGAGACCCAGTACTTC	CASRVGLHQETQYF
TRBD1	once	16	TRBV7-3	TRBJ1-1	TGTGCCAGCAGCTTTGGGACAGCCGCCGGAAACACTGAAGCTTTCTTT	CASSFGTAAGNTEAFF
NA	few	13	TRBV27	TRBJ2-2	TGTGCCACCATAAAACTGAACACCGGGGAGCTGTTTTTT	CATIKLNTGELFF